Sequencing of this T cell receptor beta chain was carried out in a study of PD-1 and CTLA-4 blockade in melanoma. Assay used: immunoSEQ multiplex PCR; TCRdb lists only in-frame clones, some missing. The table includes 30,000 or so clones, 80% to 95% detected once. Specimen: CD8+ T cells from peripheral blood, collected from a patient given anti-PD-1 treatment. The origin of this receptor is a human donor with melanoma.

The CDR3: CASSQGAGTKLHYGYTF. The DNA for the CDR3 is TGTGCCAGCAGCCAAGGTGCAGGGACGAAGCTTCACTATGGCTACACCTTC. The chain is built from TRBV7-9 and TRBJ1-2, with D possibly matching TRBD1 (5 bases). The germline V gene encodes CDR1 SEHNR and CDR2 FQNEAQ (reference sequence). This CDR3 contains 17 residues. V dropped 5 bases and J dropped 3 bases, with 22 bases sitting between them. The entire variable domain, with the rest obtained from reference TRBV7-9 and TRBJ1-2, is as follows: DTGVSQNPRHKITKRGQNVTFRCDPISEHNRLYWYRQTLGQGPEFLTYFQNEAQLEKSRLLSDRFSAERPKGSFSTLEIQRTEQGDSAMYLCASSQGAGTKLHYGYTFGSGTRLTVV.